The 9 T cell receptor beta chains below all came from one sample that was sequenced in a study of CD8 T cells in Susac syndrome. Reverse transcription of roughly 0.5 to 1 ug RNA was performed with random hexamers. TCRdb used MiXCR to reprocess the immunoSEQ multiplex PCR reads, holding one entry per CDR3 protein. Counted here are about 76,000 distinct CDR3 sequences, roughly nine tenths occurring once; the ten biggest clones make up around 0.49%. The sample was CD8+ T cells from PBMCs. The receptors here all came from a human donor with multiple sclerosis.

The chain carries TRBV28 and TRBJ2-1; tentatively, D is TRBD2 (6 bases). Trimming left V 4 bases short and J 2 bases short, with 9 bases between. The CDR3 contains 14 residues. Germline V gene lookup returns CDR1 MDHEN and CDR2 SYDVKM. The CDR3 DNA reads TGTGCCAGCAGTTCAGCGGGCCCCTACAATGAGCAGTTCTTC. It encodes CASSSAGPYNEQFF.

The DNA of the CDR3 is TGTGCCAGCAGCTTTAGGGGTGGCTATGGCTACACCTTC. Protein: CASSFRGGYGYTF. The chain uses TRBV5-4 and TRBJ1-2; TRBD1 is a possible D gene (5 bases). The CDR3 is made up of 13 amino acids. CDR1 and CDR2 (germline): SGHNT, YYREEE (reference sequence). Trimming removed 2 bases from V and 4 bases from J, with 9 bases in between.

Written as DNA, the CDR3 is TGTGCCAGCAGTCTGGGCGGGGAGTACGAGCAGTACTTC. Translating it yields CASSLGGEYEQYF. This chain joins TRBV6-5 and TRBJ2-7; tentative D call: TRBD2 (6 bases). Per germline, CDR1 MNHEY and CDR2 SVGAGI. V was shortened by 5 bases and J by 4 bases, with 12 bases between the two germline ends. CDR3 size: 13 residues.

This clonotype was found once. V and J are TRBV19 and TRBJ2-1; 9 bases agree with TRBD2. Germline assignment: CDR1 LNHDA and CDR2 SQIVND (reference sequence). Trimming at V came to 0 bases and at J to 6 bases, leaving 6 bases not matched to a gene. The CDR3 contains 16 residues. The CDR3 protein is CASSIDQGGRANEQFF. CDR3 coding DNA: TGTGCCAGTAGTATAGACCAGGGCGGGAGGGCCAATGAGCAGTTCTTC. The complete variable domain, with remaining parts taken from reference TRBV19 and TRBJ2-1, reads DGGITQSPKYLFRKEGQNVTLSCEQNLNHDAMYWYRQDPGQGLRLIYYSQIVNDFQKGDIAEGYSVSREKKESFPLTVTSAQKNPTAFYLCASSIDQGGRANEQFFGPGTRLTVL.

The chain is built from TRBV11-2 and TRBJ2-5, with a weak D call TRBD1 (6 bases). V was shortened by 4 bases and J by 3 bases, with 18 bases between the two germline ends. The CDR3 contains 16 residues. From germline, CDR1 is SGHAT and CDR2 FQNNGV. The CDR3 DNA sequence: TGTGCCAGCAGCTCGCTGCAGGGGAGTCTGGAAGAGACCCAGTACTTC. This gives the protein CASSSLQGSLEETQYF.

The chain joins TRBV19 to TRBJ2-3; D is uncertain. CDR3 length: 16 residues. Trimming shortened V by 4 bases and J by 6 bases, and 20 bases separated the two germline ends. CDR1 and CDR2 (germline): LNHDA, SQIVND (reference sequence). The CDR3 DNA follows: TGTGCCAGTAGTACCTTAACCCACACGATTTTTGATACGCAGTATTTT. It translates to CASSTLTHTIFDTQYF.

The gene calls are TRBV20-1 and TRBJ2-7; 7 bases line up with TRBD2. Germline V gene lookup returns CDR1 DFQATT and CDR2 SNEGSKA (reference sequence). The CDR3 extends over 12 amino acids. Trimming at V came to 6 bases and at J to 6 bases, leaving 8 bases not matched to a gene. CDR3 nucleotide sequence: TGCAGTGCCCCCTCAGCGGGGACCGAGCAGTACTTC. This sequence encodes CSAPSAGTEQYF.

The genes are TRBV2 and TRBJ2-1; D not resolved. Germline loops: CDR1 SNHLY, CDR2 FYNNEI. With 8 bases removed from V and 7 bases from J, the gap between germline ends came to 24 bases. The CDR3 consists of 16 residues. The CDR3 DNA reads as TGTGCCAGCGACGGGCCCGGATTCGGTCCTTGGAATGAGCAGTTCTTC. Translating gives CASDGPGFGPWNEQFF. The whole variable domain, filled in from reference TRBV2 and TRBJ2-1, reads EPEVTQTPSHQVTQMGQEVILRCVPISNHLYFYWYRQILGQKVEFLVSFYNNEISEKSEIFDDQFSVERPDGSNFTLKIRSTKLEDSAMYFCASDGPGFGPWNEQFFGPGTRLTVL.

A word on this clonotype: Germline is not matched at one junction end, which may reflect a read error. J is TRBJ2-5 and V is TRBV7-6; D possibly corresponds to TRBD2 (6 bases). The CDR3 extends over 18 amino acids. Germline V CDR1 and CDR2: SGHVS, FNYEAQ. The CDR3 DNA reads TGTACCAGCAGCTTTAGGTCCTTAGCGGCAGAAATGGGGGAGACCCAGTACTTC. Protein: CTSSFRSLAAEMGETQYF. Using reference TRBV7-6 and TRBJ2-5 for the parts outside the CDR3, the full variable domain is GAGVSQSPRYKVTKRGQDVALRCDPISGHVSLYWYRQALGQGPEFLTYFNYEAQQDKSGLPNDRFSAERPEGSISTLTIQRTEQRDSAMYRCTSSFRSLAAEMGETQYFGPGTRLLVL.